This T cell receptor beta chain was identified during a study of glioma-infiltrating T cells after dendritic cell vaccination. Background on the study: Patients received autologous tumor lysate-pulsed dendritic cell vaccination between about 2003 and 2013.

Concerning this clone itself: What it recognizes is unknown.

Primers: 60 V beta forward and 13 J beta reverse. Produced via immunoSEQ multiplex PCR; TCRdb's table is partial and in-frame only. The sample carries roughly 82,000 clones, 85% to 90% recorded once. Study observations and caveats: Only a small number of patients had complete blood and tumor samples.

All glioblastoma patients lacked an isocitrate dehydrogenase mutation. Germline lookup yields CDR1 LGHNT and CDR2 FRNRAP. V lost 1 base to trimming and J lost 2 bases, with 9 bases between them. This CDR3 has 14 amino acids. The V call is TRBV12-5, the J call TRBJ2-7, with a weak D call TRBD2 (5 bases). The sample was blood, taken before dendritic cell vaccination. The source of this sequence is a human donor with glioblastoma. CDR3 nucleotide sequence: TGTGCTAGTGGTTTGGGCCTAGCCCCCTACGAGCAGTACTTC. Protein: CASGLGLAPYEQYF.